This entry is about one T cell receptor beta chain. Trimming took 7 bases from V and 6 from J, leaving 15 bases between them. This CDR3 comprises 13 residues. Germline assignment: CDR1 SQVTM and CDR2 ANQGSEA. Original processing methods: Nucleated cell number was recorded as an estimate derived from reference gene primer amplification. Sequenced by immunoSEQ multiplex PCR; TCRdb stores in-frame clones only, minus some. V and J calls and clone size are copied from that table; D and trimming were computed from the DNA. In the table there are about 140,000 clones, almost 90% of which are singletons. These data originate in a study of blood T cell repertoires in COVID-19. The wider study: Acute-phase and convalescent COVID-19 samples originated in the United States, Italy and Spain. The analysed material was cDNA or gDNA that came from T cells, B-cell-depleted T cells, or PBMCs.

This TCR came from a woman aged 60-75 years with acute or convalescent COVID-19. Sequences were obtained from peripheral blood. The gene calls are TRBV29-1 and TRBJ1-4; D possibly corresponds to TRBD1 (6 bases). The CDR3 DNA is TGCAGCGGATCCGGGACACCGGATGAAAAACTGTTTTTT. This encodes CSGSGTPDEKLFF.